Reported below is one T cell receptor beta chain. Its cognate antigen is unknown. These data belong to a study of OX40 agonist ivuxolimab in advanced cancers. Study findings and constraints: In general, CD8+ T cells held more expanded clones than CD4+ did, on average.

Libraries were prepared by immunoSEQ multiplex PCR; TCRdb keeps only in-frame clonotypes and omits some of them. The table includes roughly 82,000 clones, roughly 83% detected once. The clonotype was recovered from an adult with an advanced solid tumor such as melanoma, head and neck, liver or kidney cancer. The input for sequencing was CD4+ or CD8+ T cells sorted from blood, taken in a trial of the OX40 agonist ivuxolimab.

The CDR3 sequence is CASSLYLAGGRETQYF. In DNA, the CDR3 is TGTGCCAGCAGCTTATACCTAGCGGGGGGTCGAGAGACCCAGTACTTC. The rearrangement uses TRBV7-9 and TRBJ2-5; 11 nucleotides match TRBD2. Losses at the gene ends were 2 bases for V and 4 bases for J; bases not matched to a gene: 6. From germline, CDR1 is SEHNR and CDR2 FQNEAQ (reference sequence). The CDR3 extends over 16 amino acids.